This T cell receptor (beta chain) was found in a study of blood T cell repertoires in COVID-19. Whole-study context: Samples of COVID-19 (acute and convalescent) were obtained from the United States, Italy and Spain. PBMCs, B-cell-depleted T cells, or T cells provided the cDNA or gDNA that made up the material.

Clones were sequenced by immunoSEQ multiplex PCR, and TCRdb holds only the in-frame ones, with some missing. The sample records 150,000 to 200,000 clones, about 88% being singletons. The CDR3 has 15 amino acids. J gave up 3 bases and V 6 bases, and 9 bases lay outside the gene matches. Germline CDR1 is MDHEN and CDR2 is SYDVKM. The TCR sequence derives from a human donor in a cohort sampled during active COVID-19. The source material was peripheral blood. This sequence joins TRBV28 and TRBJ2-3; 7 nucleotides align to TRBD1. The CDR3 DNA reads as TGTGCCAGCAGGACCCGGGACAGTAGAACAGATACGCAGTATTTT. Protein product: CASRTRDSRTDTQYF.